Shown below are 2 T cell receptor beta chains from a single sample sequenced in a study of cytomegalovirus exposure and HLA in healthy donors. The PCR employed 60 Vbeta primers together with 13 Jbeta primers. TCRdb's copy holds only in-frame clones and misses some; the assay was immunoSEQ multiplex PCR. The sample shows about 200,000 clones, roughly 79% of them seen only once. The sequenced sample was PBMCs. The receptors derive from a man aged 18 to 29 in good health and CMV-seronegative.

The DNA of the CDR3 is TGTGCCAGCAGCCCTTCGTTTGGGACAGAAGCTTTCTTT. Protein product: CASSPSFGTEAFF. The chain has TRBV7-9 and TRBJ1-1; weak D call: TRBD1 (6 bases). This CDR3 contains 13 residues. V gave up 5 bases and J gave up 8 bases, with 15 bases separating them. CDR1 is SEHNR and CDR2 is FQNEAQ in the germline V gene (reference sequence). Variable domain in full (rest from reference TRBV7-9 and TRBJ1-1): DTGVSQNPRHKITKRGQNVTFRCDPISEHNRLYWYRQTLGQGPEFLTYFQNEAQLEKSRLLSDRFSAERPKGSFSTLEIQRTEQGDSAMYLCASSPSFGTEAFFGQGTRLTVV.

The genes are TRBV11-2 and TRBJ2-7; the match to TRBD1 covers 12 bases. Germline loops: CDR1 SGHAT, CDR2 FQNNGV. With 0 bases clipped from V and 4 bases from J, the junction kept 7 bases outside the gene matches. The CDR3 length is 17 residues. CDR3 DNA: TGTGCCAGCAGCTTAGATTTAGGGGACAGGGGGCAATACGAGCAGTACTTC. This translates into CASSLDLGDRGQYEQYF.